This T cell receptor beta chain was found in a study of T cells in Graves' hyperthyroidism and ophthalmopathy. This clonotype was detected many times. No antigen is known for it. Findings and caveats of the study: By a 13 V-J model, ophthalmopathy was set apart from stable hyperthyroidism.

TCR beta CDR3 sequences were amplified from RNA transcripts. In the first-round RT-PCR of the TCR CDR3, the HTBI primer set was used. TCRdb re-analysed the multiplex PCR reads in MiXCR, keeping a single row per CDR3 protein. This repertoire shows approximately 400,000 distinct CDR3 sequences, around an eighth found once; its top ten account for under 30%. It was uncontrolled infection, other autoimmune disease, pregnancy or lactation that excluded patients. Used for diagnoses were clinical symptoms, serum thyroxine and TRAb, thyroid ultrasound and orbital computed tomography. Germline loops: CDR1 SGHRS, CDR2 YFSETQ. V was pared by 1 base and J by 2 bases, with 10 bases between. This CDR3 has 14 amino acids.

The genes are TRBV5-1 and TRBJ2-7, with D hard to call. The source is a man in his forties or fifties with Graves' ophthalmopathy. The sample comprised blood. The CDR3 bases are TGCGCCAGCAGCTTGAGTAGCAGACCCTACGAGCAGTACTTC. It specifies CASSLSSRPYEQYF.